Shown below are 21 T cell receptor beta chains from a single sample sequenced in a study of prognosis after radiotherapy for stage I lung cancer. Using two-round multiplex PCR, the authors amplified TCR beta CDR3 from genomic DNA. First-round PCR employed TRBV- and TRBJ-specific primers for each gene. TCRdb called the multiplex PCR reads again in MiXCR, with one record for every CDR3 protein. The repertoire includes some 28,000 distinct CDR3 sequences, around 30% of them detected once, and 9.5% to 13% sits in the top ten. Here the sequenced sample was PBMCs, taken before or after stereotactic body radiation therapy (not recorded which). These TCRs come from a donor aged 50 or older with non-small cell lung cancer.

This clonotype showed up many times. J is TRBJ2-7 and V is TRBV5-1; tentative D call: TRBD2 (6 bases). Trimming took 3 bases from V and 6 from J, leaving 19 bases between them. The germline CDR1 and CDR2 sequences are SGHRS and YFSETQ. This CDR3 comprises 15 residues. CDR3 sequence reads: CASSSAVTSPLEQYF. The CDR3 region has the DNA TGCGCCAGCAGCTCGGCGGTGACTAGTCCCCTCGAGCAGTACTTC.

This clonotype was recorded many times. CDR3 in amino acids: CASSLVALGGSGANVLTF. Written as DNA, the CDR3 is TGTGCCAGCAGCTTAGTGGCGCTAGGAGGCTCTGGGGCCAACGTCCTGACTTTC. This sequence joins TRBV7-2 and TRBJ2-6; D may be TRBD2 (5 bases). The CDR3 consists of 18 residues. V was pared by 1 base and J by 0 bases, with 13 bases between. CDR1 and CDR2 (germline): SGHTA, FQGNSA.

This clonotype was seen repeatedly, ten times or more. The rearrangement joins TRBV12-3 or TRBV12-4 to TRBJ1-2; D is unresolved. Trimming took off 7 bases at V and 1 base at J, with 16 bases between the two ends. The CDR3 length is 15 residues. CDR3 nucleotide sequence: TGTGCCAGCACCTCATCCGGCAGGTTTAACTATGGCTACACCTTC. Translation: CASTSSGRFNYGYTF.

In the case of this clonotype: A read error is likely here: a far larger clone is one base away. This chain links TRBV28 with TRBJ2-1; 7 positions agree with TRBD1. Trimming removed 3 bases from V and 2 bases from J; junction bases left unmatched: 4. Germline V gene lookup returns CDR1 MDHEN and CDR2 SYDVKM. This CDR3 spans 15 amino acids. CDR3 residues: CASSFRDSPYNEQFF. The CDR3, as DNA: TGTGCCAGCAGTTTCCGGGACAGCCCCTACAATGAGCAGTTCTTC.

This clonotype was observed at least ten times. The rearrangement uses TRBV9 and TRBJ2-2, with a weak D call TRBD1 (5 bases). Deletions cut 0 bases from V and 8 bases from J, with 17 bases between. The CDR3 spans 16 residues. The germline V gene encodes CDR1 SGDLS and CDR2 YYNGEE. The CDR3 region has the DNA TGTGCCAGCAGCGTAGGAGGTGGGGCAGTCAGAGGGGAGCTGTTTTTT. Its protein product is CASSVGGGAVRGELFF.

This clonotype was counted ten times or more. The rearrangement joins TRBV3-1 to TRBJ2-3; 14 nucleotides agree with TRBD2. The CDR3 extends over 17 amino acids. CDR1 and CDR2 from the germline V gene are LGHDT and YNNKEL (reference sequence). Trimming took 8 bases from V and 0 from J; bases not matched to a gene: 7. The CDR3 DNA sequence: TGTGCCAGCCGTGGGACTAGCGGGAGAGGGAGCACAGATACGCAGTATTTT. Its translation is CASRGTSGRGSTDTQYF.

Ten or more counts support this clonotype. The chain recombines TRBV6-5 with TRBJ2-1; 8 nucleotides agree with TRBD2. The CDR3 extends over 17 amino acids. Per germline, CDR1 MNHEY and CDR2 SVGAGI. V dropped 1 base and J dropped 4; count of bases not matched to a gene: 9. CDR3 nucleotide sequence: TGTGCCAGCAGTTACTGGCAGCGGGAGCGGGGGTACAATGAGCAGTTCTTC. Translation gives CASSYWQRERGYNEQFF.

This clonotype was counted at least ten times. A read error may be the cause here, since a much bigger clone is one base away. The chain recombines TRBV5-1 with TRBJ2-6; 11 nucleotides align to TRBD1. Looked up from germline, CDR1 is SGHRS and CDR2 is YFSETQ. This CDR3 region has 18 residues. CDR3 nucleotide sequence: TGCGCCAGCAGCTTATTAGGACAGGGGGCTTCTGGGGCCAACGTCCCGACTTTC. Protein product: CASSLLGQGASGANVPTF.

At least ten counts were recorded for this clonotype. The V call is TRBV11-2, the J call TRBJ1-1, with D unresolved. CDR1 and CDR2 (germline): SGHAT, FQNNGV. This CDR3 is 12 amino acids long. V shed 5 bases and J shed 8 bases, with 12 bases lying between them. For the CDR3, the DNA is TGTGCCAGCAGCATCATGTCAAAAGAAGCTTTCTTT. Residues: CASSIMSKEAFF.

This clonotype was seen ten or more times. The chain recombines TRBV7-9 with TRBJ2-1; 16 bases match TRBD2. This CDR3 region has 17 residues. The V segment lost 5 bases and the J segment 4 bases; nucleotides outside the gene matches: 5. Per germline, CDR1 SEHNR and CDR2 FQNEAQ (reference sequence). In DNA, the CDR3 is TGTGCCAGCAGCGGGGGGACTAGCGGGGGGGTATACAATGAGCAGTTCTTC. This codes for CASSGGTSGGVYNEQFF. Combining the CDR3 with reference TRBV7-9 and TRBJ2-1 gives the whole variable domain DTGVSQNPRHKITKRGQNVTFRCDPISEHNRLYWYRQTLGQGPEFLTYFQNEAQLEKSRLLSDRFSAERPKGSFSTLEIQRTEQGDSAMYLCASSGGTSGGVYNEQFFGPGTRLTVL.

This clonotype has ten or more counts. This chain joins TRBV5-1 and TRBJ2-7; D could derive from TRBD1 or TRBD2 (6 bases each). Germline CDR1 SGHRS, CDR2 YFSETQ. The CDR3 contains 15 residues. Trimming shortened V by 4 bases and J by 6 bases, and 20 bases separated the two germline ends. DNA of the CDR3: TGCGCCAGCAGCAGGGGGGACGGGAGAACTCGCGAGCAGTACTTC. This gives the protein CASSRGDGRTREQYF.

With respect to this clonotype: At one end, the junction sequence differs from germline, possibly due to a read error. J is TRBJ2-2 and V is TRBV30; 10 positions agree with TRBD1. The CDR3 is 15 residues long. Germline assignment: CDR1 GTSNPN and CDR2 SVGIG (reference sequence). CDR3 DNA sequence: TGTGTCTGGTGCCCCGGGACAGGGGCCACCGGGGAGCTGTTCTTT. It yields the protein CVWCPGTGATGELFF.

This clonotype was detected ten times or more. V gene TRBV2 combines with J gene TRBJ1-4; possible D gene TRBD1, 6 bases. Germline lookup yields CDR1 SNHLY and CDR2 FYNNEI. CDR3 length: 13 residues. The ends were cut back, 9 bases at V and 0 bases at J, with 8 bases in the middle. The CDR3 sequence: CARGGTTNEKLFF. The CDR3 nucleotides are TGTGCCAGAGGGGGTACAACTAATGAAAAACTGTTTTTT.

This clonotype occurred many times. The rearrangement joins TRBV11-2 to TRBJ2-1; perhaps TRBD2 as D (6 bases). This CDR3 has 16 amino acids. V lost 5 bases, J lost 5 bases, and 19 bases lay in between. Germline V gene data show CDR1 as SGHAT and CDR2 as FQNNGV. DNA of the CDR3: TGTGCCAGCAGCGCCCCGGGACGTTCGGGAGACAATGAGCAGTTCTTC. Translated, it gives CASSAPGRSGDNEQFF.

This clonotype has at least ten counts. The V gene is TRBV30, the J gene TRBJ2-1; D not resolved. Trimming removed 0 bases from V and 4 bases from J, with 7 bases in between. The CDR3 has 13 residues. Germline V gene data show CDR1 as GTSNPN and CDR2 as SVGIG (reference sequence). The CDR3 DNA sequence: TGTGCCTGGAGTGTACTCAGTTACAATGAGCAGTTCTTC. Translating gives CAWSVLSYNEQFF.

Ten or more counts support this clonotype. One end of the junction varies from germline; a read error may be responsible. V gene TRBV20-1 combines with J gene TRBJ1-1; D might be TRBD1 (6 bases). From germline, CDR1 is DFQATT and CDR2 SNEGSKA (reference sequence). The CDR3 length is 11 residues. The CDR3 sequence is CSARGGQVAFF. DNA for the CDR3: TGCAGTGCCAGAGGGGGACAAGTAGCTTTCTTT.

Comment on this clonotype: Just one base apart from a much larger clone, this may be a read error. This sequence joins TRBV6-2 or TRBV6-3 and TRBJ2-5; TRBD2 is a possible D gene (6 bases). The CDR3 length is 13 residues. Trimming pared 10 bases from V and 4 bases from J, leaving 16 bases between. CDR1 MNHEY and CDR2 SVGEGT come from the germline V gene. CDR3 sequence: CANISGGVETQYF. As DNA, the CDR3 is TGTGCCAACATCTCCGGGGGTGTAGAGACCCAGTACTTC.

The V gene is TRBV5-1, the J gene TRBJ2-3; 7 bases are a match to TRBD2. The CDR3 has 16 amino acids. The germline V gene has CDR1 SGHRS and CDR2 YFSETQ. V shed 5 bases and J 4 bases; nucleotides not matched to a gene: 13. This CDR3 reads CASRVKGLGGADTQYF. CDR3 sequence (DNA): TGCGCCAGCAGGGTTAAAGGACTAGGTGGGGCAGATACGCAGTATTTT.

This clonotype was counted ten times or more. The chain links TRBV11-2 to TRBJ2-7, with unresolved D. CDR1 and CDR2 (germline): SGHAT, FQNNGV. Between the trimmed V and J ends, which lost 5 bases and 3 bases, there was a span of 8 bases. This CDR3 has 12 residues. The CDR3 sequence is CASSPTDYEQYF. CDR3 in DNA: TGTGCCAGCAGCCCCACAGACTACGAGCAGTACTTC. Based on the CDR3 plus reference TRBV11-2 and TRBJ2-7, the full variable domain is EAGVAQSPRYKIIEKRQSVAFWCNPISGHATLYWYQQILGQGPKLLIQFQNNGVVDDSQLPKDRFSAERLKGVDSTLKIQPAKLEDSAVYLCASSPTDYEQYFGPGTRLTVT.

This clonotype was counted ten times or more. The J gene is TRBJ1-5, the V gene TRBV28; D gene unclear. Trimming took 7 bases from V and 6 from J, leaving 13 bases between them. CDR1 and CDR2 from the germline V gene are MDHEN and SYDVKM. The CDR3 has 13 amino acids. The CDR3 region is CASKGPGAQPQHF. CDR3 bases: TGTGCCAGCAAAGGACCTGGAGCTCAGCCCCAGCATTTT.

This clonotype was counted at least ten times. J is TRBJ1-5 and V is TRBV2; no definite D call. CDR3 length: 15 amino acids. V was clipped by 2 bases and J by 3 bases, with 11 bases between them. Germline CDR1 and CDR2: SNHLY and FYNNEI. Here the CDR3 reads CASSELGQFNQPQHF. CDR3 DNA sequence: TGTGCCAGCAGTGAATTAGGGCAATTCAATCAGCCCCAGCATTTT.